A selection of T cell receptor beta chains follows, all from one sample in a study of blood T cell repertoires in COVID-19. The data were produced by immunoSEQ multiplex PCR, yet TCRdb's version contains in-frame clones alone and is incomplete. The table lists hundreds of thousands of clones, under 95% of them singletons. The sequenced sample was PBMCs or T cells enriched from blood (not recorded which). Receptors originate from a man in his fifties or sixties who had recovered from COVID-19. Each CDR3 is given without its conserved first and last residue. The size of a clone is reported for some rows only, either as once, few or many, or as a class for expanded clones.

J,V,size,CDR3
TRBJ2-1,TRBV30,.,AWTLGLAATWGQF
TRBJ1-3,TRBV7-2,few,ASSPRAVSSGNTIY
TRBJ1-4,TRBV6-5,.,ASSPGFAEKLF
TRBJ1-1,TRBV6-1,.,ASRFKTGEAF
TRBJ2-7,TRBV5-4,.,ASSPEDTFSYEQY
TRBJ1-4,TRBV18,.,ASSPGVMTLATNEKLF
TRBJ2-1,TRBV7-9,.,ASSPRVYNEQF
TRBJ1-6,TRBV6-1,.,ASSETYGTAGSPLH
TRBJ1-2,TRBV19,.,ASTPAGGLPYGYT
TRBJ1-1,TRBV19,once,ASSMRLQGFIAF
TRBJ2-5,TRBV5-4,.,AMNTGNVETQY
TRBJ2-1,TRBV25-1,.,ASSPRGALPSYNEQF
TRBJ1-2,TRBV5-1,.,ASSSGSAGPNYGYT
TRBJ2-7,TRBV27,.,ASWRGPYEQY
TRBJ1-2,TRBV7-3,.,ASSPDGNYGYT
TRBJ1-1,TRBV3-1/TRBV3-2,once,ASSQPAGTGDTEAF
TRBJ2-4,TRBV7-8,.,ASSSHRLAGVGKNIQY
TRBJ1-6,TRBV3-1/TRBV3-2,.,ASSPLQNSPLH
TRBJ1-1,TRBV19,.,ASSEEILVLNTEAF
TRBJ2-7,TRBV5-8,.,ASSWGGDSSYEQY
TRBJ2-5,TRBV5-1,.,ASSLVRGDRSETQY
TRBJ1-1,TRBV3-1/TRBV3-2,.,ASSFWRTGVAF
TRBJ1-2,TRBV2,.,ASKDEDFGYT
TRBJ2-1,TRBV6-2/TRBV6-3,once,ASSYSGGAGEQF
TRBJ1-1,TRBV27,.,ASSGGIMNTEAF
TRBJ1-2,TRBV2,.,ASSSGNYGYT
TRBJ2-7,TRBV9,.,ASSVGGVSYEQY
TRBJ1-2,TRBV30,few,AWSKGQSYGYT
TRBJ1-1,TRBV19,.,ASSWTGDTEAF
TRBJ1-5,TRBV7-9,.,ASSKPTGPPH
TRBJ2-7,TRBV11-2,.,ASSDREGGYEQY
TRBJ1-5,TRBV10-2,once,ASAPNSNQPQH
TRBJ2-7,TRBV3-1/TRBV3-2,.,ASSQLSYEQY
TRBJ1-1,TRBV4-3,.,ASSQESRGRSEAF
TRBJ2-2,TRBV18,.,ASSPRLAGANTGELF
TRBJ2-7,TRBV9,.,ASSAGGQTYEQY
TRBJ2-1,TRBV2,.,ASSRAGVGGDEQF
TRBJ2-3,TRBV7-9,.,ASSLGQGIPDTQY
TRBJ2-1,TRBV5-1,.,ASKRGLTYNEQF
TRBJ2-5,TRBV5-4,.,ASSSQTGAQETQY
TRBJ2-5,TRBV6-5,few,ASSYSPTGQETQY
TRBJ2-3,TRBV7-9,.,ASKGLAVTDTQY
TRBJ1-4,TRBV27,few,ASSFGNRGANEKLF
TRBJ2-3,TRBV5-4,once,ASSPGGERGTDTQY
TRBJ2-7,TRBV6-1,.,ASSEGKAGGLYEQY
TRBJ2-7,TRBV7-9,.,ASRLDGEAYEQY
TRBJ1-5,TRBV3-1/TRBV3-2,.,ASSLAGSNQPQH
TRBJ1-6,TRBV18,.,ASSLTGETGRSPLH
TRBJ1-4,TRBV5-1,.,ASSLEWGQGSEKLF
TRBJ1-1,TRBV5-1,.,ASSPSWTGALNTEAF
TRBJ1-2,TRBV5-1,.,ASSLGPGDGYT
TRBJ2-2,TRBV29-1,once,SVGQGNANTGELF
TRBJ1-1,TRBV11-2,.,ASSLHRGTEAF